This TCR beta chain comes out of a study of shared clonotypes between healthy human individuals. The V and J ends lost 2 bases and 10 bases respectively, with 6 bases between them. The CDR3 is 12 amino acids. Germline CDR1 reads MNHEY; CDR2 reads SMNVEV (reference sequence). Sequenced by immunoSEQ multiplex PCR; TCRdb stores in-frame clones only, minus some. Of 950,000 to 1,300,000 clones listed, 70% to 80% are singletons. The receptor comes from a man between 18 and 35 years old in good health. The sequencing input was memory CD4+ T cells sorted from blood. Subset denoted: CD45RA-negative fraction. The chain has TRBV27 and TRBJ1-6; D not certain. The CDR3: CASSLNGSPLHF. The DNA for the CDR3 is TGTGCCAGCAGTTTAAATGGGTCACCCCTCCACTTT.